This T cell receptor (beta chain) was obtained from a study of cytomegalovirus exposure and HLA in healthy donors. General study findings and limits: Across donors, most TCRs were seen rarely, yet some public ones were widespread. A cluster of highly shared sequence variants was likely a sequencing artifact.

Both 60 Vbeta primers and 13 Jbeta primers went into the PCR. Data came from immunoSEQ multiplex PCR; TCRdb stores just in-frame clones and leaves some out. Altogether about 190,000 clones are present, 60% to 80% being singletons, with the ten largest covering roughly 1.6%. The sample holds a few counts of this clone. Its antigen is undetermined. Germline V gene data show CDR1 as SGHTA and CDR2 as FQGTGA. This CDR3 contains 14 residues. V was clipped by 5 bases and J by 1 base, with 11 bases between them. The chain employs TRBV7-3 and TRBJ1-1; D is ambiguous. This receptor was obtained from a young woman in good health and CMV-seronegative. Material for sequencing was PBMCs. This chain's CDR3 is CASSQPVSNTEAFF. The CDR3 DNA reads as TGTGCCAGCAGCCAACCGGTTTCGAACACTGAAGCTTTCTTT.